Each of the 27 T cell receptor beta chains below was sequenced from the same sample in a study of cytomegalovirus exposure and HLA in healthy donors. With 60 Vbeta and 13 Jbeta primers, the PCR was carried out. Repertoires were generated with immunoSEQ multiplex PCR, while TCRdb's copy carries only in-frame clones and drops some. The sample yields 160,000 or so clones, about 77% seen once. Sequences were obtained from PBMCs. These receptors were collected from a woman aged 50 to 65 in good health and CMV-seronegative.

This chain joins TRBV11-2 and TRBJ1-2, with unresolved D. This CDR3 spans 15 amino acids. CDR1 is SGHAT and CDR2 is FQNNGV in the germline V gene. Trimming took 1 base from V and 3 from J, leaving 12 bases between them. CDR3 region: CASSLAMAVDYGYTF. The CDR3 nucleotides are TGTGCCAGCAGCTTAGCGATGGCAGTCGACTATGGCTACACCTTC.

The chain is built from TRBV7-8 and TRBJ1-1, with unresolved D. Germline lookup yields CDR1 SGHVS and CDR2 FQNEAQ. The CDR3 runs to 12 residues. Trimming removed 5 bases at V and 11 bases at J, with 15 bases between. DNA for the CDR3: TGTGCCAGCAGCCGCACCGGGGAGCGGGCTTTCTTT. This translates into CASSRTGERAFF. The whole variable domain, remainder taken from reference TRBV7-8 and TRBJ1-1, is GAGVSQSPRYKVAKRGQDVALRCDPISGHVSLFWYQQALGQGPEFLTYFQNEAQLDKSGLPSDRFFAERPEGSVSTLKIQRTQQEDSAVYLCASSRTGERAFFGQGTRLTVV.

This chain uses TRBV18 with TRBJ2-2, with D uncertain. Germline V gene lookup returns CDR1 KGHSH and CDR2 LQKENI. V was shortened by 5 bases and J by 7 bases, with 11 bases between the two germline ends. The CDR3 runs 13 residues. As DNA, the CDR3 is TGTGCCAGCTCATGGAGCATGGGCGGGGAGCTGTTTTTT. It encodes CASSWSMGGELFF.

This chain's CDR3 is CASSVGTSGVYNEQFF. In DNA form, the CDR3 reads TGTGCCAGCAGCGTTGGGACTAGCGGGGTCTACAATGAGCAGTTCTTC. The chain carries TRBV9 and TRBJ2-1, with 13 nucleotides matching TRBD2. CDR3 length: 16 residues. Looked up from germline, CDR1 is SGDLS and CDR2 is YYNGEE. J lost 3 bases, V lost 2 bases, and 2 bases had no gene match.

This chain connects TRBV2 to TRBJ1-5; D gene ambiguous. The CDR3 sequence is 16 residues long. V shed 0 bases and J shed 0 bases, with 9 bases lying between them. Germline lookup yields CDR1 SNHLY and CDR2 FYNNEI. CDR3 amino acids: CASSEAVRYSNQPQHF. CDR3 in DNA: TGTGCCAGCAGTGAAGCGGTGAGGTATAGCAATCAGCCCCAGCATTTT.

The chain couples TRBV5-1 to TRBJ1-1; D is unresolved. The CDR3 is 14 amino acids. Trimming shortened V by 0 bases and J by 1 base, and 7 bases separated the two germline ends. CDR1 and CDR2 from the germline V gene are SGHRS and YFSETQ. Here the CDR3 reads CASSLAQKNTEAFF. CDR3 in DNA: TGCGCCAGCAGCTTGGCCCAAAAGAACACTGAAGCTTTCTTT.

The CDR3 coding sequence is TGTGCCACCAGCAGAGGGCGAGGGGGCGAGCAGCCCCAGCATTTT. It yields the protein CATSRGRGGEQPQHF. V is TRBV15 and J is TRBJ1-5, with 7 bases matching TRBD1. Losses at the gene ends were 1 base for V and 7 bases for J; bases not matched to a gene: 7. There are 15 residues in the CDR3. Germline assignment: CDR1 LNHNV and CDR2 YYDKDF (reference sequence). The complete variable domain, with remaining parts taken from reference TRBV15 and TRBJ1-5, reads DAMVIQNPRYQVTQFGKPVTLSCSQTLNHNVMYWYQQKSSQAPKLLFHYYDKDFNNEADTPDNFQSRRPNTSFCFLDIRSPGLGDTAMYLCATSRGRGGEQPQHFGDGTRLSIL.

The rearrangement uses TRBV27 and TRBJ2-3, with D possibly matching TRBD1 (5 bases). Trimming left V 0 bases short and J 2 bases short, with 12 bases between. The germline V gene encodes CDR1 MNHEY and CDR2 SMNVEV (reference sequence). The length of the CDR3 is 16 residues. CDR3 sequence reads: CASSLSSGLYTDTQYF. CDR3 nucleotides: TGTGCCAGCAGTTTATCGTCAGGGCTTTACACAGATACGCAGTATTTT.

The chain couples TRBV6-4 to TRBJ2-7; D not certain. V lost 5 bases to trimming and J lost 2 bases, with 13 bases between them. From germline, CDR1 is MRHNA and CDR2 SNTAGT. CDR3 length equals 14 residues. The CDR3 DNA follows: TGTGCCAGCAGTCCTCGGCTAGGCGCCTACGAGCAGTACTTC. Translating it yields CASSPRLGAYEQYF.

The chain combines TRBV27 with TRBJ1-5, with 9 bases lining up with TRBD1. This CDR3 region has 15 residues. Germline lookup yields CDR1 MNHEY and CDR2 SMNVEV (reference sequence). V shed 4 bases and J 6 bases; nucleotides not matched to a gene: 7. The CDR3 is CASSSTGGVGQPQHF. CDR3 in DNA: TGTGCCAGCAGTTCCACAGGGGGCGTGGGTCAGCCCCAGCATTTT.

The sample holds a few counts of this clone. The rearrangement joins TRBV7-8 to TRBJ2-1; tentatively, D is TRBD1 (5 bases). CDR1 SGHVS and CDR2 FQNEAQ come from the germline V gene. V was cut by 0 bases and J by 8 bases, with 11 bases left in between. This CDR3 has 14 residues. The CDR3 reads CASSLAGARDEQFF. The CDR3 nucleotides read TGTGCCAGCAGCTTAGCTGGGGCTAGGGATGAGCAGTTCTTC.

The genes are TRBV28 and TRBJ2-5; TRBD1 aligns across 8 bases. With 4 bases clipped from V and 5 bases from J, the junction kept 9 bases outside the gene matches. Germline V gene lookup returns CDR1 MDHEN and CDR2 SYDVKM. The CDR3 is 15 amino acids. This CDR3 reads CASSSLAGGAETQYF. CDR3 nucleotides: TGTGCCAGCAGTTCCCTTGCAGGGGGCGCGGAGACCCAGTACTTC.

CDR3 in DNA: TGTGCCAGCAATAACTGGGGGCTGAGGACAGATACGCAGTATTTT. Amino acid sequence: CASNNWGLRTDTQYF. The V call is TRBV5-6, the J call TRBJ2-3, with D possibly being TRBD1 (6 bases). The CDR3 contains 15 residues. Trimming removed 6 bases from V and 3 bases from J, with 17 bases in between. The germline V gene has CDR1 SGHDT and CDR2 YYEEEE.

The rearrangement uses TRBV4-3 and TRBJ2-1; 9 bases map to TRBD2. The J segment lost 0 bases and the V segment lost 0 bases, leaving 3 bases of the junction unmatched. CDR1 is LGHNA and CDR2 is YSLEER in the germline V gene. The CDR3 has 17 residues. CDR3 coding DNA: TGCGCCAGCAGCCAAGATATTAGCGGGAGCTCCTACAATGAGCAGTTCTTC. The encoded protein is CASSQDISGSSYNEQFF.

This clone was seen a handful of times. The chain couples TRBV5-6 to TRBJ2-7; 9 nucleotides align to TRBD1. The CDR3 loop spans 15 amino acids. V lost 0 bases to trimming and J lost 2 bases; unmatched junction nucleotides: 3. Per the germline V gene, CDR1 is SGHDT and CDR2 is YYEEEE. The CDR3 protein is CASSLEDRGPYEQYF. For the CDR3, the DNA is TGTGCCAGCAGCTTGGAGGACAGGGGCCCCTACGAGCAGTACTTC.

The CDR3 here is CASSQKFGRGSNEQFF. The CDR3 nucleotides read TGCGCCAGCAGCCAAAAGTTCGGCAGGGGCAGCAATGAGCAGTTCTTC. J is TRBJ2-1 and V is TRBV5-1; D might be TRBD1 (6 bases). The germline V and J ends were trimmed by 4 bases and 6 bases, with 20 bases remaining between them. This CDR3 spans 16 amino acids. Germline values: CDR1 SGHRS, CDR2 YFSETQ.

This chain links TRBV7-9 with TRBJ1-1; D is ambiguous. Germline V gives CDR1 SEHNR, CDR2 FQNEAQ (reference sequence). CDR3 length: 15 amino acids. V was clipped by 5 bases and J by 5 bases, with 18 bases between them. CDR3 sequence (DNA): TGTGCCAGCAGCCCCAGGTTCGGGGTAGGAACTGAAGCTTTCTTT. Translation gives CASSPRFGVGTEAFF.

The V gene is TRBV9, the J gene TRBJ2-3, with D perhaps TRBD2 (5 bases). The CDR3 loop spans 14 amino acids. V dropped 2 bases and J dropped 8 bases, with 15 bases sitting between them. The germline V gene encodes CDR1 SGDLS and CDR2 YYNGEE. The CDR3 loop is CASSVAEGSGTQYF. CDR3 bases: TGTGCCAGCAGCGTGGCCGAGGGTTCAGGTACGCAGTATTTT. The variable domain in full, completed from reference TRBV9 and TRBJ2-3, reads DSGVTQTPKHLITATGQRVTLRCSPRSGDLSVYWYQQSLDQGLQFLIQYYNGEERAKGNILERFSAQQFPDLHSELNLSSLELGDSALYFCASSVAEGSGTQYFGPGTRLTVL.

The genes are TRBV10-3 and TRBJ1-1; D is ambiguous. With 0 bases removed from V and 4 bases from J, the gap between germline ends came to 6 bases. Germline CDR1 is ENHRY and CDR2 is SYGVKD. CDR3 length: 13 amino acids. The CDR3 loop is CAISESSLTEAFF. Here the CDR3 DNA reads TGTGCCATCAGTGAGTCGAGCCTCACTGAAGCTTTCTTT.

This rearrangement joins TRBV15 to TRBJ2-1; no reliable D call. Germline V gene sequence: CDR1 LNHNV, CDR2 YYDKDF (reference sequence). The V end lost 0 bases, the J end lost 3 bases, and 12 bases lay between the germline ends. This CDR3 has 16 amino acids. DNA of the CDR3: TGTGCCACCAGCAGAGATGGAGCCCACCTCTACAATGAGCAGTTCTTC. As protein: CATSRDGAHLYNEQFF.

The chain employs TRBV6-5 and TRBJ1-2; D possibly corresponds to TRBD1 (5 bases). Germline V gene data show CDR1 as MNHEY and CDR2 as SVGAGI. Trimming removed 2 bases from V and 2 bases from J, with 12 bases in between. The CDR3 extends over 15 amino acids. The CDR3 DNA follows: TGTGCCAGCAGTTACACCATGACAGAAAACTATGGCTACACCTTC. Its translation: CASSYTMTENYGYTF.

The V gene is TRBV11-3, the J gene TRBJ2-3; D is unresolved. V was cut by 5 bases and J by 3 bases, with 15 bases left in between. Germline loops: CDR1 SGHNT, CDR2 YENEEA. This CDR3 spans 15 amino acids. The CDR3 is CASSPYWALTDTQYF. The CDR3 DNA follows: TGTGCCAGCAGCCCCTACTGGGCCCTTACAGATACGCAGTATTTT.

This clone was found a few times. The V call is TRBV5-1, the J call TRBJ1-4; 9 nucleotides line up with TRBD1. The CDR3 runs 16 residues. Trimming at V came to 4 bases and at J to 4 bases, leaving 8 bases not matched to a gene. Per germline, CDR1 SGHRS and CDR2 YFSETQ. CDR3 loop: CASSPTGGPGNEKLFF. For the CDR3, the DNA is TGCGCCAGCAGCCCCACAGGGGGCCCGGGTAATGAAAAACTGTTTTTT.

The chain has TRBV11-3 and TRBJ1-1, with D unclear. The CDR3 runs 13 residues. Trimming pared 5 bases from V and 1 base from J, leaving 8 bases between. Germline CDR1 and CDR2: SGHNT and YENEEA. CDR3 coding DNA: TGTGCCAGCAGCCTAAGCCCGAACACTGAAGCTTTCTTT. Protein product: CASSLSPNTEAFF.

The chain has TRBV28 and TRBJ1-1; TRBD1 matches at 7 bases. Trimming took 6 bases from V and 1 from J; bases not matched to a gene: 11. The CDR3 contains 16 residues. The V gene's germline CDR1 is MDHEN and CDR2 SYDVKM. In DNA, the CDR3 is TGTGCCAGCAGACTACTCCCTCACAGGGGGAACACTGAAGCTTTCTTT. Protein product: CASRLLPHRGNTEAFF.

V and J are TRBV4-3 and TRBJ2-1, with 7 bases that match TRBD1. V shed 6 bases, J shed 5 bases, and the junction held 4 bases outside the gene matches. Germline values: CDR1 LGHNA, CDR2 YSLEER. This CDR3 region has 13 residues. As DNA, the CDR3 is TGCGCCAGCAGGGGACAGACAAACAATGAGCAGTTCTTC. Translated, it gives CASRGQTNNEQFF.

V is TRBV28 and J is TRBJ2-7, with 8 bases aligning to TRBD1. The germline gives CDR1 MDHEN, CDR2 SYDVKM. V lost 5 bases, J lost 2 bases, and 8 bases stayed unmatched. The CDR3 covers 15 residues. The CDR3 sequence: CASSPRGQVTYEQYF. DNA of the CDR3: TGTGCCAGCAGTCCCCGGGGACAGGTGACCTACGAGCAGTACTTC.